What follows are 20 T cell receptor beta chains derived from one specimen sequenced in a study of spatial heterogeneity in lung cancer. No antigen has been identified for these receptors. The time point is: sample taken at primary tumor resection. Overall study findings and caveats: Tumors with more nonsynonymous mutations had more expanded intratumoral alpha and beta TCRs.

TCRdb itself ran the 5' RACE reads through MiXCR, one entry per CDR3 protein. The table shows approximately 8,800 distinct CDR3 sequences, with approximately 12% occurring only once. The sequenced sample was lung tumor tissue, obtained at surgery. All receptors come from a male donor with early-stage non-small cell lung cancer.

This clonotype was recorded at least ten times. V usage is TRBV7-2 and J usage is TRBJ1-2; maybe TRBD1 (6 bases). The CDR3 spans 12 residues. Germline V gives CDR1 SGHTA, CDR2 FQGNSA. V was trimmed by 5 bases and J by 7 bases, leaving 11 bases between them. This CDR3 is CASSRNRVGYTF. CDR3 bases: TGTGCCAGCAGCCGAAACAGGGTTGGCTACACCTTC.

This clonotype appeared many times. This rearrangement joins TRBV5-8 to TRBJ2-3; D is possibly TRBD1 (6 bases). The germline V gene has CDR1 SGHTS and CDR2 YDEGEE. The V and J ends lost 0 bases and 1 base respectively, with 6 bases between them. CDR3 length: 14 amino acids. The CDR3 here is CASSLDRGTDTQYF. In DNA, the CDR3 is TGTGCCAGCAGCTTGGACAGGGGCACAGATACGCAGTATTTT.

This clonotype counts as large (0.1 to 1%). The chain links TRBV20-1 to TRBJ2-5; 8 nucleotides agree with TRBD1. V lost 5 bases to trimming and J lost 2 bases; unmatched junction nucleotides: 10. From germline, CDR1 is DFQATT and CDR2 SNEGSKA (reference sequence). The CDR3 contains 15 residues. CDR3 loop: CSAPPRDRHQETQYF. The CDR3, as DNA: TGCAGTGCTCCCCCTCGGGACAGGCATCAAGAGACCCAGTACTTC.

In its sample, this clonotype is medium-sized. This sequence joins TRBV4-1 and TRBJ2-7; 8 bases match TRBD2. The CDR3 runs 18 residues. The trim removed 4 bases at V and 5 bases at J, leaving 19 bases unmatched. Germline loops: CDR1 MGHRA, CDR2 YSYEKL. The CDR3 nucleotides are TGCGCCAGCAGCCTCTACCCTCTTCCGGGACTAGAGGTCCACGAGCAGTACTTC. Its protein is CASSLYPLPGLEVHEQYF.

This clonotype was detected ten times or more. The rearrangement joins TRBV20-1 to TRBJ2-7; D is unclear. Germline loops: CDR1 DFQATT, CDR2 SNEGSKA (reference sequence). The CDR3 is 14 amino acids. The V and J ends lost 5 bases and 4 bases respectively, with 18 bases between them. The CDR3 loop reads CSAAARFPPYEQYF. CDR3 coding DNA: TGCAGTGCTGCAGCCCGTTTCCCCCCATACGAGCAGTACTTC.

There are many counts of this clonotype. This chain connects TRBV18 to TRBJ2-5, with a possible D match to TRBD1 (6 bases). CDR1 and CDR2 (germline): KGHSH, LQKENI. Trimming took off 0 bases at V and 5 bases at J, with 10 bases between the two ends. The CDR3 spans 14 residues. In nucleotides, the CDR3 is TGTGCCAGCTCACCACCGGCCAGGGGCGAGACCCAGTACTTC. This sequence encodes CASSPPARGETQYF.

This clonotype rates as medium-sized. J is TRBJ2-5 and V is TRBV12-3 or TRBV12-4; 12 bases agree with TRBD2. The CDR3 is 16 amino acids. J gave up 5 bases and V 3 bases, and 7 bases lay outside the gene matches. The CDR3 loop is CASSFGTSGSAETQYF. In nucleotides, the CDR3 is TGTGCCAGCAGTTTCGGGACTAGCGGGTCGGCGGAGACCCAGTACTTC.

This clonotype was observed at least ten times. This chain links TRBV2 with TRBJ2-7; D remains unclear. Germline V gives CDR1 SNHLY, CDR2 FYNNEI. The CDR3 sequence is 12 residues long. The ends were cut back, 7 bases at V and 3 bases at J, with 10 bases in the middle. The CDR3 DNA is TGTGCCAGCAACCCCCCCGGCTACGAGCAGTACTTC. Translating it yields CASNPPGYEQYF.

This clonotype was seen many times. This chain uses TRBV7-2 with TRBJ2-3; D is unresolved. This CDR3 is 13 amino acids long. V was clipped by 7 bases and J by 4 bases, with 12 bases between them. In germline, CDR1 is SGHTA, CDR2 FQGNSA. CDR3 in amino acids: CASTLRRADTQYF. The CDR3 region has the DNA TGTGCCAGCACCCTCCGACGCGCAGATACGCAGTATTTT.

The sample holds many counts of this clonotype. V usage is TRBV9 and J usage is TRBJ2-1, with 10 bases that match TRBD2. The CDR3 consists of 15 residues. CDR1 SGDLS and CDR2 YYNGEE come from the germline V gene. The ends lost 4 bases at V and 6 bases at J; junction bases unmatched: 7. The CDR3 protein is CASSPSGRAGNEQFF. In DNA, the CDR3 is TGTGCCAGCAGCCCCAGCGGGAGGGCCGGCAATGAGCAGTTCTTC.

This clonotype was found many times. CDR3 DNA sequence: TGCGCCAGCAGCTTGGGGCCGGGGGGCTCCTACAATGAGCAGTTCTTC. Translated, it gives CASSLGPGGSYNEQFF. This chain joins TRBV5-1 and TRBJ2-1; TRBD2 matches 7 bases. The CDR3 sequence is 16 residues long. Germline V gene data show CDR1 as SGHRS and CDR2 as YFSETQ. J lost 0 bases, V lost 0 bases, and 3 bases had no gene match.

This clonotype was seen a handful of times. The rearrangement uses TRBV11-1 and TRBJ1-5; 8 bases map to TRBD1. J gave up 7 bases and V 8 bases, and 10 bases lay outside the gene matches. CDR1 and CDR2 (germline): SGHAT, FQDESV (reference sequence). The CDR3 extends over 14 amino acids. CDR3 sequence (DNA): TGTGCCAGCGCGACCGGGACAGGAAGCCAGCCCCAGCATTTT. Its translation: CASATGTGSQPQHF.

This clonotype was observed many times. The chain employs TRBV28 and TRBJ1-6; D ambiguous. Germline CDR1 and CDR2: MDHEN and SYDVKM. The V end was cut by 6 bases, the J end by 7 bases, with 4 bases between. The CDR3 has 11 residues. CDR3 in DNA: TGTGCCAGCAGGAGAAATTCACCCCTCCACTTT. This encodes CASRRNSPLHF.

By share, this clonotype counts as medium-sized. CDR3 loop: CASIDRRETQYF. The CDR3 DNA is TGTGCCAGCATTGACAGGAGGGAGACCCAGTACTTC. The V and J genes are TRBV6-5 and TRBJ2-5; a possible D gene is TRBD1 (6 bases). Germline V gene sequence: CDR1 MNHEY, CDR2 SVGAGI. The CDR3 has 12 amino acids. V lost 7 bases to trimming and J lost 5 bases, with 11 bases between them.

In its sample, this clonotype was seen a few times. The V call is TRBV24-1, the J call TRBJ2-1, with D possibly being TRBD1 or TRBD2 (6 bases each). With 10 bases removed from V and 6 bases from J, the gap between germline ends came to 12 bases. Germline V gene data show CDR1 as KGHDR and CDR2 as SFDVKD. This CDR3 spans 12 amino acids. The CDR3 DNA reads as TGTGCCACATCAGGAGGGGGCAATGAGCAGTTCTTC. It specifies CATSGGGNEQFF.

This clonotype came up many times. V usage is TRBV20-1 and J usage is TRBJ1-1, with D perhaps TRBD1 (6 bases). The germline CDR1 and CDR2 sequences are DFQATT and SNEGSKA (reference sequence). Trimming pared 7 bases from V and 1 base from J, leaving 7 bases between. The CDR3 sequence is 11 residues long. This chain's CDR3 is CSVQGNTEAFF. CDR3 sequence (DNA): TGCAGTGTACAGGGGAACACTGAAGCTTTCTTT.

This clonotype was recorded at least ten times. This chain links TRBV5-1 with TRBJ2-3; no reliable D call. Per germline, CDR1 SGHRS and CDR2 YFSETQ. Trimming pared 0 bases from V and 4 bases from J, leaving 9 bases between. This CDR3 comprises 14 residues. In DNA form, the CDR3 reads TGCGCCAGCAGCTTGGTTGGTAGCCCAGATACGCAGTATTTT. Protein product: CASSLVGSPDTQYF.

This clonotype occurred many times. The chain couples TRBV13 to TRBJ2-1; 10 bases map to TRBD2. Germline CDR1 and CDR2: PRHDT and FYEKMQ (reference sequence). The CDR3 runs 15 residues. V lost 7 bases and J lost 7; bases outside the gene matches: 10. CDR3 DNA sequence: TGTGCCAGCAAGAATCGCGCTAGCGGGAGAAATGAGCAGTTCTTC. It encodes CASKNRASGRNEQFF.

The chain links TRBV12-3 or TRBV12-4 to TRBJ2-1, with 14 nucleotides matching TRBD2. The CDR3 covers 16 residues. V shed 6 bases, J shed 6 bases, and the junction held 7 bases outside the gene matches. The CDR3 DNA reads as TGTGCCAGCAGGTGGGGACTAGCGGGAGCTCGCAATGAGCAGTTCTTC. This encodes CASRWGLAGARNEQFF.

This clonotype is labeled as large. The chain links TRBV20-1 to TRBJ2-3; D unresolved. This CDR3 comprises 13 residues. The germline V gene encodes CDR1 DFQATT and CDR2 SNEGSKA (reference sequence). V lost 0 bases to trimming and J lost 5 bases, with 9 bases between them. The DNA of the CDR3 is TGCAGTGCTAGAGATTCGAATAGAGATACGCAGTATTTT. Amino acid sequence: CSARDSNRDTQYF.